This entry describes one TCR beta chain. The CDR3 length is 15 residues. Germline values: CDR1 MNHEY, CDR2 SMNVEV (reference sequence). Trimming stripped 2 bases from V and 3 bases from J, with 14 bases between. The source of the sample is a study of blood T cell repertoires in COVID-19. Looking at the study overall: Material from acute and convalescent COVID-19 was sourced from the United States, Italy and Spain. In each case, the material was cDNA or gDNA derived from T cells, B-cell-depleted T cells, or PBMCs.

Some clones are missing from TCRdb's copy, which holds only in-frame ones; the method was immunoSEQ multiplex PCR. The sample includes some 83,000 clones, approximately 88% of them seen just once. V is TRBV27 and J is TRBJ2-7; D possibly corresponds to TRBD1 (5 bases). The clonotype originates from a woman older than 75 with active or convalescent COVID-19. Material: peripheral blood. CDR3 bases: TGTGCCAGCAGTTTAGAGCTAGGGGCGCACTACGAGCAGTACTTC. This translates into CASSLELGAHYEQYF.